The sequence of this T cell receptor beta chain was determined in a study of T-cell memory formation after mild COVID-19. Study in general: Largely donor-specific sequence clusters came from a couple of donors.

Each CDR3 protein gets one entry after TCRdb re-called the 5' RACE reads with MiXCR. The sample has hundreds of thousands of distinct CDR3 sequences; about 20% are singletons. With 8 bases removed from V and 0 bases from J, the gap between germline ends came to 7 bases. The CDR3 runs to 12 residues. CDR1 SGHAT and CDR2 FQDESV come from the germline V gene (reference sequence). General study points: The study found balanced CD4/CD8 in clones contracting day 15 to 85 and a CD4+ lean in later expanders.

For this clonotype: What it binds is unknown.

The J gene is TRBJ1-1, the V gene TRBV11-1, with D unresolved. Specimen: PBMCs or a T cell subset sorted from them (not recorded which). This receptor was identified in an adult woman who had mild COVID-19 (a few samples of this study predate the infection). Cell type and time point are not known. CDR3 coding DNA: TGTGCCAGCCTCGGGATGAACACTGAAGCTTTCTTT. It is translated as CASLGMNTEAFF.